One and the same sample provided the 10 T cell receptor beta chains below, sequenced in a study of blood T cell repertoires in COVID-19. The method was immunoSEQ multiplex PCR; TCRdb's version includes in-frame clones alone and lacks a portion of them. Of 200,000 to 250,000 clones in the sample, over 80% were seen once. The sample comprised peripheral blood. All receptors derive from a man aged 25 to 40 with COVID-19, enrolled during active disease.

The rearrangement joins TRBV28 to TRBJ1-1; no reliable D call. Germline lookup yields CDR1 MDHEN and CDR2 SYDVKM. V lost 5 bases and J lost 4, with 17 bases in between. This CDR3 comprises 15 residues. In DNA form, the CDR3 reads TGTGCCAGCAGTGACTTGGGCGCTGGGAGCACTGAAGCTTTCTTT. Translating gives CASSDLGAGSTEAFF.

The genes are TRBV6-2 or TRBV6-3 and TRBJ2-2; 12 nucleotides line up with TRBD2. J lost 2 bases, V lost 6 bases, and 10 bases had no gene match. CDR1 is MNHEY, CDR2 SVGEGT, per germline. The CDR3 totals 18 residues. CDR3 in DNA: TGTGCCAGCAGCCGACGACTAGCGGGGGTCGTAAACACCGGGGAGCTGTTTTTT. Translated, it gives CASSRRLAGVVNTGELFF.

The rearrangement links TRBV6-5 to TRBJ2-6, with 8 bases aligning to TRBD1. After removal of 6 bases from V and 10 bases from J, the junction contained 8 bases not matched to a gene. Germline V gives CDR1 MNHEY, CDR2 SVGAGI. The CDR3 length is 14 residues. The CDR3 sequence: CASSLGQGLNVLTF. CDR3 nucleotides: TGTGCCAGCAGCCTAGGACAGGGATTGAACGTCCTGACTTTC.

This chain connects TRBV21-1 to TRBJ2-7; the table's D call of TRBD1 was not tested on the DNA. TRBV21-1 is a listed pseudogene. This CDR3 region has 13 residues. CDR3 coding DNA: TGTGCCAGCGACAGGGCTCCAACCTACGAGCAGTACTTC. Translated, it gives CASDRAPTYEQYF.

This chain links TRBV18 with TRBJ2-7; 7 bases are a match to TRBD1. CDR1 and CDR2 (germline): KGHSH, LQKENI. Trimming cost V 2 bases and J 1 base; bases outside gene matches: 2. The CDR3 extends over 14 amino acids. The CDR3 DNA reads as TGTGCCAGCTCACCATGGGGACAGTCCTACGAGCAGTACTTC. Residues: CASSPWGQSYEQYF.

J is TRBJ1-2 and V is TRBV29-1; 7 bases align to TRBD1. V lost 4 bases and J lost 8; bases outside the gene matches: 10. The germline gives CDR1 SQVTM, CDR2 ANQGSEA. This CDR3 is 13 amino acids long. CDR3 nucleotides: TGCAGCGTTGGGTCTGATCACAGGGGCGGCTACACCTTC. As protein: CSVGSDHRGGYTF.

The rearrangement uses TRBV7-2 and TRBJ2-7; the D is unclear. CDR3 length: 12 residues. The germline gives CDR1 SGHTA, CDR2 FQGNSA. The V end lost 2 bases, the J end lost 2 bases, and 4 bases lay between the germline ends. The CDR3 coding sequence is TGTGCCAGCAGCTTATACACCTACGAGCAGTACTTC. Translation: CASSLYTYEQYF.

The V gene is TRBV28, the J gene TRBJ1-5; maybe TRBD1 (6 bases). This CDR3 comprises 13 residues. CDR1 and CDR2 from the germline V gene are MDHEN and SYDVKM. Trimming took 8 bases from V and 4 from J, leaving 12 bases between them. CDR3 amino acids: CASGRDINQPQHF. The CDR3 DNA reads TGTGCCAGCGGGAGGGACATTAATCAGCCCCAGCATTTT.

The J gene is TRBJ2-2, the V gene TRBV7-3, with 9 bases lining up with TRBD1. Losses at the gene ends were 6 bases for V and 3 bases for J; bases not matched to a gene: 8. Germline V gene sequence: CDR1 SGHTA, CDR2 FQGTGA. CDR3 length equals 16 residues. In nucleotides, the CDR3 is TGTGCCAGCAGGAAGTTAGGACAGGGGCACACCGGGGAGCTGTTTTTT. Residues: CASRKLGQGHTGELFF.

The chain has TRBV5-1 and TRBJ1-2, with D possibly being TRBD1 (5 bases). V shed 0 bases and J shed 8 bases, with 23 bases lying between them. The germline V gene has CDR1 SGHRS and CDR2 YFSETQ. This CDR3 is 17 amino acids long. In DNA form, the CDR3 reads TGCGCCAGCAGCTTGGCCCCCAGTGGGGCTGGAGGGGTAGGCTACACCTTC. Protein: CASSLAPSGAGGVGYTF.